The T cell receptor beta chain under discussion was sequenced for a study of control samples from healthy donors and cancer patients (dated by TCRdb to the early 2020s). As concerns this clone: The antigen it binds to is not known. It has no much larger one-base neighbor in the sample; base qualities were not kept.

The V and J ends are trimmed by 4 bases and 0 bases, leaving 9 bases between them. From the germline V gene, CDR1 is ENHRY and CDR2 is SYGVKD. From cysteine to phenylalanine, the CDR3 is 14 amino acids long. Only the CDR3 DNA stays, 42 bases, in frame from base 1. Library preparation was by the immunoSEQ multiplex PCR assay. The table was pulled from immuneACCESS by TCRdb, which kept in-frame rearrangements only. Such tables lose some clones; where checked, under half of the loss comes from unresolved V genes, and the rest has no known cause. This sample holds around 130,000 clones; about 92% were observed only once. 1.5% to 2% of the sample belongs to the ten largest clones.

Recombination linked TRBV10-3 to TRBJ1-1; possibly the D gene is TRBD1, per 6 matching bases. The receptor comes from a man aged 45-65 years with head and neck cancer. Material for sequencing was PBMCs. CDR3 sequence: CAISAGALNTEAFF. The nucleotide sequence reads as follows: TGTGCCATCAGTGCAGGGGCCTTGAACACTGAAGCTTTCTTT.